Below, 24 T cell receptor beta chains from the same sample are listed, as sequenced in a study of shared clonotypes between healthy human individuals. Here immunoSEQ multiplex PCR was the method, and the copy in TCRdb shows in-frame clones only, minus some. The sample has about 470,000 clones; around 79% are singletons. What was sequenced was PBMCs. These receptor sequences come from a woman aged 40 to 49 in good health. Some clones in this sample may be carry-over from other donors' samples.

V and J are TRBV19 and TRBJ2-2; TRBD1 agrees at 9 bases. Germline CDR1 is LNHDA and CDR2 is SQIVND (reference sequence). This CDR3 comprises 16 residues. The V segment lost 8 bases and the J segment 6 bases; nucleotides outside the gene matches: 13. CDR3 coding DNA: TGTGCCAGTCGGACAGGGGTAGTGGGAATCTCCGGGGAGCTGTTTTTT. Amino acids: CASRTGVVGISGELFF.

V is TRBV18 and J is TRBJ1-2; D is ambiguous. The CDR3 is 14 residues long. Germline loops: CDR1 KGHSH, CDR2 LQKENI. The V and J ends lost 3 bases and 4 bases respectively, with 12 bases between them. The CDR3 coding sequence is TGTGCCAGCTCACCTCCGCAGAACCCCTATGGCTACACCTTC. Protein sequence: CASSPPQNPYGYTF.

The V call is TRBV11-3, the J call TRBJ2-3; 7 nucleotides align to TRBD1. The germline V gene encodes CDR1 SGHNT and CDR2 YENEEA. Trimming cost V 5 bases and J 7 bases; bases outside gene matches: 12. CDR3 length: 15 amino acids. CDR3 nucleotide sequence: TGTGCCAGCAGCCGCCGGGACAGACGACGCAATACGCAGTATTTT. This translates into CASSRRDRRRNTQYF.

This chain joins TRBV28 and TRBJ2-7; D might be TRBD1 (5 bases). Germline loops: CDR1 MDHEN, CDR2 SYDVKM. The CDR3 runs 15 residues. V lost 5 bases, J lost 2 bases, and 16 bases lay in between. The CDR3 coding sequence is TGTGCCAGCAGTCCTCAAGGCAGGGTGCCCTACGAGCAGTACTTC. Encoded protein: CASSPQGRVPYEQYF.

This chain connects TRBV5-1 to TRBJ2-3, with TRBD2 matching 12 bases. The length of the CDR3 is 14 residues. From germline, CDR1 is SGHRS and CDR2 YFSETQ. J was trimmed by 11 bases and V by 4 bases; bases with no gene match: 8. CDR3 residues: CASSPRLAGAGQYF. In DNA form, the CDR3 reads TGCGCCAGCAGCCCAAGACTAGCGGGAGCCGGGCAGTATTTT. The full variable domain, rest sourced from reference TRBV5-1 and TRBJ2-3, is KAGVTQTPRYLIKTRGQQVTLSCSPISGHRSVSWYQQTPGQGLQFLFEYFSETQRNKGNFPGRFSGRQFSNSRSEMNVSTLELGDSALYLCASSPRLAGAGQYFGPGTRLTVL.

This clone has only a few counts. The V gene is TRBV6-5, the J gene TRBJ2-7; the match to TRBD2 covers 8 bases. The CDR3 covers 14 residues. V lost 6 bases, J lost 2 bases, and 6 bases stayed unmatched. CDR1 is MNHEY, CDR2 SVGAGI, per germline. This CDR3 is CASRTGLATYEQYF. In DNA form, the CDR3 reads TGTGCCAGCAGGACTGGACTAGCCACCTACGAGCAGTACTTC.

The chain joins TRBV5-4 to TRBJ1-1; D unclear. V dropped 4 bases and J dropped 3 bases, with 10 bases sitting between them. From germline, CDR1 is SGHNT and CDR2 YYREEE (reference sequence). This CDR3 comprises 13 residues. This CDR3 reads CASSLEVDTEAFF. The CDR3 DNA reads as TGTGCCAGCAGCCTGGAGGTTGACACTGAAGCTTTCTTT.

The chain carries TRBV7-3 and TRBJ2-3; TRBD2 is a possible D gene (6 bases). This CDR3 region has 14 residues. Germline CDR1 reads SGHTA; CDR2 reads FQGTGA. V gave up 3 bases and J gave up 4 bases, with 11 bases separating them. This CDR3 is CASSLGTVSDTQYF. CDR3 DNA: TGTGCCAGCAGCTTGGGGACTGTCTCAGATACGCAGTATTTT.

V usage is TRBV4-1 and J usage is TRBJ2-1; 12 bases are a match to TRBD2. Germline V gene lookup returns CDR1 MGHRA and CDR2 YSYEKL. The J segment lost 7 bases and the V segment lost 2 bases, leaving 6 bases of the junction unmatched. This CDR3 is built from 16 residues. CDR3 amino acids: CASSQPLAGGDNEQFF. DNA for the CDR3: TGCGCCAGCAGCCAACCCCTAGCGGGAGGGGATAATGAGCAGTTCTTC.

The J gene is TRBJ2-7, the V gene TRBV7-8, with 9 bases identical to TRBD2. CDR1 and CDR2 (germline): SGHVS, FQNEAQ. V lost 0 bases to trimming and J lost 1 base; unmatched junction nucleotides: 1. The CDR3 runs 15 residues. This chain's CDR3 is CASSLAAGGSYEQYF. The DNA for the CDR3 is TGTGCCAGCAGCTTAGCGGCGGGAGGGTCCTACGAGCAGTACTTC.

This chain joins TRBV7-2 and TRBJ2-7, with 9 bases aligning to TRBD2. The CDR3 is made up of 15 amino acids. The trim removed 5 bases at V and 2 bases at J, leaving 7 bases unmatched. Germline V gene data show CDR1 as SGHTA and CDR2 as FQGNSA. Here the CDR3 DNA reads TGTGCCAGCAGCACTATAGCGGGAGCGACCTACGAGCAGTACTTC. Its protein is CASSTIAGATYEQYF.

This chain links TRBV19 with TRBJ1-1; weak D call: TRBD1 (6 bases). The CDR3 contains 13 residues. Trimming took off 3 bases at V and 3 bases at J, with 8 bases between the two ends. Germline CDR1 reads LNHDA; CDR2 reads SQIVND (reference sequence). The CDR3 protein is CASSMGGHTEAFF. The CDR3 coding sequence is TGTGCCAGTAGTATGGGGGGGCACACTGAAGCTTTCTTT. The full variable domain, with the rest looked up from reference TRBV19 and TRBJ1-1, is DGGITQSPKYLFRKEGQNVTLSCEQNLNHDAMYWYRQDPGQGLRLIYYSQIVNDFQKGDIAEGYSVSREKKESFPLTVTSAQKNPTAFYLCASSMGGHTEAFFGQGTRLTVV.

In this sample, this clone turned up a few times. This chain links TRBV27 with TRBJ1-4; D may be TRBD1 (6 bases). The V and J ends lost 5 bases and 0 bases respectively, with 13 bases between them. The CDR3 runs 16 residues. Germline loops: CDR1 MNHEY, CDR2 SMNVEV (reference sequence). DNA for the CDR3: TGTGCCAGCAGTACGCGGGACACAGCAACTAATGAAAAACTGTTTTTT. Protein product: CASSTRDTATNEKLFF.

The CDR3 nucleotides are TGCGCCAGCAGCTGGGGACAGGGTTTACCAACCGAGGCTTTCTTT. This sequence encodes CASSWGQGLPTEAFF. The J gene is TRBJ1-1, the V gene TRBV5-1; the match to TRBD1 covers 9 bases. The junction had 14 bases not matched to a gene; V was cut back by 3 bases and J by 11 bases. The CDR3 loop spans 15 amino acids. Germline lookup yields CDR1 SGHRS and CDR2 YFSETQ.

CDR3 region: CASSLNGRVYF. The CDR3 DNA reads as TGTGCCAGCAGTTTAAATGGCAGGGTATATTTT. The chain links TRBV28 to TRBJ1-3; TRBD1 might be the D (5 bases). Germline V gives CDR1 MDHEN, CDR2 SYDVKM. Between the trimmed V and J ends, which lost 2 bases and 14 bases, there was a span of 10 bases. There are 11 residues in the CDR3. Complete variable domain (other parts from reference TRBV28 and TRBJ1-3): DVKVTQSSRYLVKRTGEKVFLECVQDMDHENMFWYRQDPGLGLRLIYFSYDVKMKEKGDIPEGYSVSREKKERFSLILESASTNQTSMYLCASSLNGRVYFGEGSWLTVV.

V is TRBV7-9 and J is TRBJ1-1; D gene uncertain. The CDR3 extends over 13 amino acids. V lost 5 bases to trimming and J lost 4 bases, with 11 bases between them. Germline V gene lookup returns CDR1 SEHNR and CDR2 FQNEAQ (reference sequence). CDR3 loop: CASSREGGTEAFF. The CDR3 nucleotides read TGTGCCAGCAGCAGGGAAGGAGGCACTGAAGCTTTCTTT.

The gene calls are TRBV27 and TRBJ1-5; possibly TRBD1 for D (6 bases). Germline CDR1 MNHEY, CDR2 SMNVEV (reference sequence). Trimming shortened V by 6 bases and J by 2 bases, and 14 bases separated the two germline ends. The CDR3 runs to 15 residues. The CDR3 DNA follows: TGTGCCAGCAGACAACAGGGTGATGGCAATCAGCCCCAGCATTTT. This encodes CASRQQGDGNQPQHF.

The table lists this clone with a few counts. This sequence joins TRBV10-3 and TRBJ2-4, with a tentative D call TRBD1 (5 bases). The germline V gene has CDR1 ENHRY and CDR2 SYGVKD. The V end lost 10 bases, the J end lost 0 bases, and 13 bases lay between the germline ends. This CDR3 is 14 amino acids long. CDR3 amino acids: CATRAGLAKNIQYF. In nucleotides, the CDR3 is TGTGCCACCAGGGCCGGTCTAGCCAAAAACATTCAGTACTTC.

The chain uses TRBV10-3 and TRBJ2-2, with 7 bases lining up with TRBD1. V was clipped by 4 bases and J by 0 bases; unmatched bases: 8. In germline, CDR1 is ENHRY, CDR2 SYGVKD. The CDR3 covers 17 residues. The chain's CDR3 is CAISGGRTGANTGELFF. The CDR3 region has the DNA TGTGCCATCAGTGGGGGACGGACAGGCGCGAACACCGGGGAGCTGTTTTTT.

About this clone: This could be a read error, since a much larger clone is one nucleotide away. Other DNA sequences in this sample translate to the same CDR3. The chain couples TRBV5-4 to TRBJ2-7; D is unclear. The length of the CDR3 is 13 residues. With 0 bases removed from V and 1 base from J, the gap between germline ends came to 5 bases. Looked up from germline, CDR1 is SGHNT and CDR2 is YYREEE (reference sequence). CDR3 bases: TGTGCCAGCAGCTTGGGCAATTCCTACGAGCAGTACTTC. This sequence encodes CASSLGNSYEQYF.

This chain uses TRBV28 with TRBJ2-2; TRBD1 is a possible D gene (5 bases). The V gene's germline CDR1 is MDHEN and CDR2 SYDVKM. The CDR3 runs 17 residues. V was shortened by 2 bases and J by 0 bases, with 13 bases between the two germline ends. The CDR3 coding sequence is TGTGCCAGCAGTTTAAGGGGTGCCCCCGCGAACACCGGGGAGCTGTTTTTT. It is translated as CASSLRGAPANTGELFF.

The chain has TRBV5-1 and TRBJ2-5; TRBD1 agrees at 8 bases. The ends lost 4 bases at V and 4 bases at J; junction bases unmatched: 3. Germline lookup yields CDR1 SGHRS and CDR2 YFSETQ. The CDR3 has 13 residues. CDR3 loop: CASSTDRGETQYF. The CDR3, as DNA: TGCGCCAGCAGCACTGACAGGGGAGAGACCCAGTACTTC.

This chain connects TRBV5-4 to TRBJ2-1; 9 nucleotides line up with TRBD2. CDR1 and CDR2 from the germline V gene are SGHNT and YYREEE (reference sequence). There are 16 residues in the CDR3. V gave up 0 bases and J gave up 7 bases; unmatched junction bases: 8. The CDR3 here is CASSLGGLAGQNEQFF. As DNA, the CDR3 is TGTGCCAGCAGCTTGGGAGGGCTAGCGGGACAAAATGAGCAGTTCTTC.

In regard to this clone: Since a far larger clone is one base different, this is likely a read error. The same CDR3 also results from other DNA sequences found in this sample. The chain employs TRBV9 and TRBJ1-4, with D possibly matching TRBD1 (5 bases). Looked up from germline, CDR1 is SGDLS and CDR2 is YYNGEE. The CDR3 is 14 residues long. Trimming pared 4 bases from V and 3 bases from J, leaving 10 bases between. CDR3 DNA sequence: TGTGCCAGCAGCACGGGGGGAGCTAATGAAAAACTGTTTTTT. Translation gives CASSTGGANEKLFF.